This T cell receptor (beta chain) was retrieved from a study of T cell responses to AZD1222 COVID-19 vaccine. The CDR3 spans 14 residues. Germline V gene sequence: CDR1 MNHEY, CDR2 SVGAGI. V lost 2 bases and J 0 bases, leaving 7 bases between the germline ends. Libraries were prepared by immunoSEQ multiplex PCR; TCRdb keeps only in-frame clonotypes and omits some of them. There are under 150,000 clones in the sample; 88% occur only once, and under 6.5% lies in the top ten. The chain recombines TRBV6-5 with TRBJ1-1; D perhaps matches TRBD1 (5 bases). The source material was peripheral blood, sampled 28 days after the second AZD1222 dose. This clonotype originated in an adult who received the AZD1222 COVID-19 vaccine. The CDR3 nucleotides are TGTGCCAGCAGTTACAGGGGCGTGAACACTGAAGCTTTCTTT. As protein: CASSYRGVNTEAFF.